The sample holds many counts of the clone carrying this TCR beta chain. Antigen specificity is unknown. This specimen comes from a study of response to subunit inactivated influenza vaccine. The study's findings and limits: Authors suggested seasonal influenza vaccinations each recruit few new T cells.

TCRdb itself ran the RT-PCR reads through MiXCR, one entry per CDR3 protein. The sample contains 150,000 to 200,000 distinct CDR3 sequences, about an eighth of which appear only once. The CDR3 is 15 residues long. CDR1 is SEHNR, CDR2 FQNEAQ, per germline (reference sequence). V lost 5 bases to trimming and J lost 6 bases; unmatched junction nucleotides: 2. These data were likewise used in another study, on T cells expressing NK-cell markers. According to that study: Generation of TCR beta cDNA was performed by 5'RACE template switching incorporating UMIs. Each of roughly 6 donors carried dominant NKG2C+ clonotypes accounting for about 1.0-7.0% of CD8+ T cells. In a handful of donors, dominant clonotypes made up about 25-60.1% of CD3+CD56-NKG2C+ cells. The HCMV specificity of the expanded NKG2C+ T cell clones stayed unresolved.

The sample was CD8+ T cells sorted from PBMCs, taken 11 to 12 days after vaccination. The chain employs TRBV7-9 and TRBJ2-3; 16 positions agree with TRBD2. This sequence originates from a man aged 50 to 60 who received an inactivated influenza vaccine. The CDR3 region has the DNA TGTGCCAGCAGCCCGGGACTAGCGGGAGGGGATACGCAGTATTTT. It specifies CASSPGLAGGDTQYF.